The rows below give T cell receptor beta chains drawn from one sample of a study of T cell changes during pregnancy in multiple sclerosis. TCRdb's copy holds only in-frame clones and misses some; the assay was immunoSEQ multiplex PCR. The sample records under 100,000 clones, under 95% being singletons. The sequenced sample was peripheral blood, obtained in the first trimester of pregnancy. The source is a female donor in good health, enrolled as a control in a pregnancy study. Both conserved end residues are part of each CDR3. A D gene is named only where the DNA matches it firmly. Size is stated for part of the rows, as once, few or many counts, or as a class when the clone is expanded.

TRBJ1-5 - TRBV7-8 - TGTGCCAGCAGCTTAGGGGCAGGTGGTAATCAGCCCCAGCATTTT CASSLGAGGNQPQHF
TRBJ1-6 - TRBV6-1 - TGTGCCAGCAGACATACAGGGAACAATTCACCCCTCCACTTT CASRHTGNNSPLHF
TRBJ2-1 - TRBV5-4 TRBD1 TGTGCCAGCAGCCCCGAACAGGGGTCCTACAATGAGCAGTTCTTC CASSPEQGSYNEQFF
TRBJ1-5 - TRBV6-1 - TGTGCCAGCAGTGAAGGCAGGTTTCAGCCCCAGCATTTT CASSEGRFQPQHF
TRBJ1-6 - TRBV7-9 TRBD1 TGTGCCAGCAGCAATGGACAGGGAAATTCACCCCTCCACTTT CASSNGQGNSPLHF
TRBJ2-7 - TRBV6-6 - TGTGCCAGCAGCCCCGGGAGCTCCTACGAGCAGTACTTC CASSPGSSYEQYF
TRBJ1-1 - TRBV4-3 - TGCGCCAGCAGCGGGGAGTTCGGAACTGAAGCTTTCTTT CASSGEFGTEAFF
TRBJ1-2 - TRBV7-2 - TGTGCCAGCAGCCCAAAGGAACGACTGATCAACTATGGCTACACCTTC CASSPKERLINYGYTF
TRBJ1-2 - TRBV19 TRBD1 TGTGCGGCATCGCGACAGGGGGCGAAAGGCTATGGCTACACCTTC CAASRQGAKGYGYTF
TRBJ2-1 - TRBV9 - TGTGCCAGCAGCGACGGGGGCTCCTACAATGAGCAGTTCTTC CASSDGGSYNEQFF
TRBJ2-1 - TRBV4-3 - TGCGCCAGCAGCCAAGATCAGGCAGGGGTAGGCTACAATGAGCAGTTCTTC CASSQDQAGVGYNEQFF
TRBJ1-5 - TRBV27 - TGTGCCAGCAGTGTCACGGGGGACGCAAGAAAGCCCCAGCATTTT CASSVTGDARKPQHF
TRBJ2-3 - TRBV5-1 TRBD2 TGCGCCAGCAGCGGTCCGGGGACTAGAACCACAGATACGCAGTATTTT CASSGPGTRTTDTQYF
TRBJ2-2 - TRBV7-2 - TGTGCCAGCAGCTTAGTCAGGGCGTCCACCGGGGAGCTGTTTTTT CASSLVRASTGELFF
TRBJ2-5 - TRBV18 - TGTGCCAGCTCACCGAGCATGAGGGGGCAAGAGACCCAGTACTTC CASSPSMRGQETQYF
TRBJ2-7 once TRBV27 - TGTGCCAGCGGCGCAGGGTCCGGCTACGAGCAGTACTTC CASGAGSGYEQYF
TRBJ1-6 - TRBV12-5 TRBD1 TGTGCTAGTGGCCCGCTCGGACAGGAGAATTCACCCCTCCACTTT CASGPLGQENSPLHF
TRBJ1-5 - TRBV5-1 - TGCGCCAGCAGCTACGGGACACGGGATCAGCCCCAGCATTTT CASSYGTRDQPQHF
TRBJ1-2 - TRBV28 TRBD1 TGTGCCAGCAGACGACAGGGGGCGAATGGCTACACCTTC CASRRQGANGYTF
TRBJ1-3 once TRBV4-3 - TGCGCCAGCAGCCAAGAGGAGGGTCCTGGAAACACCATATATTTT CASSQEEGPGNTIYF
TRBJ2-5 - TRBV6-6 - TGTGCCAGCTTTACGCCTCCTACCGCGGGTTCTGAGACCCAGTACTTC CASFTPPTAGSETQYF
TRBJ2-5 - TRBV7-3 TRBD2 TGTGCCAGCAGCTTCCTAGCGGGGCCGCAAGAGACCCAGTACTTC CASSFLAGPQETQYF
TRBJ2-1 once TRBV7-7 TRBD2 TGTGCTAGCAGCCAAGGGACTAGCGCGAATGAGCAGTTCTTC CASSQGTSANEQFF
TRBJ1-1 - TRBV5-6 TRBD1 TGTGCCAGCAGCATCCGACAGGGGGCGGTTACTGAAGCTTTCTTT CASSIRQGAVTEAFF
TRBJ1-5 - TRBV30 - TGTGCCTGGAGTCCGTCCGAGGGCCGCCGCTTCAATCAGCCCCAGCATTTT CAWSPSEGRRFNQPQHF
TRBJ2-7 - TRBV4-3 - TGCGCCAGCAGCCAAGATCGGAGCGGTACCTACGAGCAGTACTTC CASSQDRSGTYEQYF
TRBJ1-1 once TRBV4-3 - TGCGCCAGCAGCCAAGAAGCTAGAATGGCTGAAGCTTTCTTT CASSQEARMAEAFF
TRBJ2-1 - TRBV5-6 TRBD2 TGTGCCAGCAGCTTGCTGCGGGGGGGTGAGCAGTTCTTC CASSLLRGGEQFF
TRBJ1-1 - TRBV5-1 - TGCGCCAGCAGCTTGGAGGGGAGGGCTGAAGCTTTCTTT CASSLEGRAEAFF
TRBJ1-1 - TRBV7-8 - TGTGCCAGCAGCCGACAGAATGAAGCTTTCTTT CASSRQNEAFF
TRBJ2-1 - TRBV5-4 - TGTGCCAGCAGCTTACAGGTTGAGCAGTTCTTC CASSLQVEQFF
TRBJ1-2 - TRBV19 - TGTGCCAGTAGGGCACAGGGATCCCTTGGCTACACCTTC CASRAQGSLGYTF
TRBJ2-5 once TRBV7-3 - TGTGCCAGCAGCTTAAATCCCGGGGTCGGTGAGACCCAGTACTTC CASSLNPGVGETQYF
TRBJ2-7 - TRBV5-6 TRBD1 TGTGCCAGCAGCACCGGGACAGGGGGCTCCTACGAGCAGTACTTC CASSTGTGGSYEQYF